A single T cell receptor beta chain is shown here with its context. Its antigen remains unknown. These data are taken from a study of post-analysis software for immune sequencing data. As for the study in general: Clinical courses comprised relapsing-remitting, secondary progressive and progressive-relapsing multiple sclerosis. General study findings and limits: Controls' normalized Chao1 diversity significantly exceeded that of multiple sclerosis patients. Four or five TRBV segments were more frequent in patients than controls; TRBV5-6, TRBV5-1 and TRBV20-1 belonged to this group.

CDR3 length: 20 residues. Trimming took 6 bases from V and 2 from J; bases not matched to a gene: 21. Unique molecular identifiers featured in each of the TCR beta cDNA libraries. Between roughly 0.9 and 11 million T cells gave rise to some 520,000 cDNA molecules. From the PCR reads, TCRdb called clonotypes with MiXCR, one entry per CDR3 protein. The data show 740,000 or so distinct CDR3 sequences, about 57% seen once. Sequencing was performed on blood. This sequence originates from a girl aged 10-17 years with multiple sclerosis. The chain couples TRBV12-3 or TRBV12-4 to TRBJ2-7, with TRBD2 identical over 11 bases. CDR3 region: CASSLSLLAGESGFPYEQYF. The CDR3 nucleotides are TGTGCCAGCAGCCTCTCTTTACTAGCGGGAGAATCGGGTTTTCCCTACGAGCAGTACTTC.